The present TCR beta chain was sequenced within a study of cytomegalovirus exposure and HLA in healthy donors. Notes on the study in general: According to an earlier analysis, most TCR beta V segments yielded productive rearrangements about 90% or about 30% of the time.

The CDR3 has 16 residues. V lost 3 bases and J 8 bases, leaving 19 bases between the germline ends. The germline V gene has CDR1 MDHEN and CDR2 SYDVKM. Vbeta (60) and Jbeta (13) primers were used in the PCR. Data came from immunoSEQ multiplex PCR; TCRdb stores just in-frame clones and leaves some out. Here the sample spans around 120,000 clones, about 85% being singletons. As for this clone: Its specificity is not known.

The clonotype comes from a middle-aged man in good health and CMV-seronegative. Sequencing was performed on PBMCs. The chain carries TRBV28 and TRBJ1-4; TRBD1 might be the D (6 bases). CDR3 DNA: TGTGCCAGCAGTTTCCCCCCGGGGGGGGCCGGGGAAAAACTGTTTTTT. It codes for CASSFPPGGAGEKLFF.